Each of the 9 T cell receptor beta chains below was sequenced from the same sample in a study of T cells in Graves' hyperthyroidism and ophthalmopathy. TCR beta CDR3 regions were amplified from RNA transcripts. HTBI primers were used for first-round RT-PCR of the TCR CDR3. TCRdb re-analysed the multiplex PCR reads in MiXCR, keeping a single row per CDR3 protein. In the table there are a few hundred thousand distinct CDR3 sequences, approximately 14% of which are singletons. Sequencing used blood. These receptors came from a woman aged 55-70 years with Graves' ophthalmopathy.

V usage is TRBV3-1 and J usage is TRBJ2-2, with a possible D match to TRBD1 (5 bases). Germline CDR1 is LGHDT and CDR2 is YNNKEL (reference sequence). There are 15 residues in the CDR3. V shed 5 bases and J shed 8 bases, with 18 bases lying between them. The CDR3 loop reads CASSVVGAAGGELFF. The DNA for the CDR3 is TGTGCCAGCAGCGTAGTAGGGGCCGCCGGGGGGGAGCTGTTTTTT.

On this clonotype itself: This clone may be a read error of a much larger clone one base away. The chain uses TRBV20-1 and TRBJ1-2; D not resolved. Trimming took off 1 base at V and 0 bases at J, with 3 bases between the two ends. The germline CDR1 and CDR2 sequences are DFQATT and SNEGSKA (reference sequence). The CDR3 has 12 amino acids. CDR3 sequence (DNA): TGCAGTGCTAGAGCTCCTAACTATGGCTACACCTTC. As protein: CSARAPNYGYTF.

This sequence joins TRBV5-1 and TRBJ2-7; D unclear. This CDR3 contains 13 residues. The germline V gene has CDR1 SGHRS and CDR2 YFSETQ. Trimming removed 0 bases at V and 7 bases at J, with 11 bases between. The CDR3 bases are TGCGCCAGCAGCTTGGATCCCACTACGGAGCAGTACTTC. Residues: CASSLDPTTEQYF.

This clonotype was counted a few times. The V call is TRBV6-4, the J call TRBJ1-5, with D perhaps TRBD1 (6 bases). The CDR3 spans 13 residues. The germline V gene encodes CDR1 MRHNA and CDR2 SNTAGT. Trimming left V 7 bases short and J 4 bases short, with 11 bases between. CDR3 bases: TGTGCCAGCATTATGGACAGAAATCAGCCCCAGCATTTT. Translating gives CASIMDRNQPQHF.

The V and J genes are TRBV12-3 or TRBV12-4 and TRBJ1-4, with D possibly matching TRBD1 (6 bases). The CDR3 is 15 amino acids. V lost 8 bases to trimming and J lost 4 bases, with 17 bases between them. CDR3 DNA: TGTGCCAGCCGCCCCGGAGACAGGATTAATGAAAAACTGTTTTTT. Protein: CASRPGDRINEKLFF.

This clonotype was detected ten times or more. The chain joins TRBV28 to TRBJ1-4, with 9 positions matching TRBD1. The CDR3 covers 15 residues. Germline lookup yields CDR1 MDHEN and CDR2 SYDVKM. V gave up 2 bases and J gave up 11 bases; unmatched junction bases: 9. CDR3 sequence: CASSLDRQGEKKLFF. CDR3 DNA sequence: TGTGCCAGCAGTTTAGATCGACAGGGGGAAAAGAAACTGTTTTTT.

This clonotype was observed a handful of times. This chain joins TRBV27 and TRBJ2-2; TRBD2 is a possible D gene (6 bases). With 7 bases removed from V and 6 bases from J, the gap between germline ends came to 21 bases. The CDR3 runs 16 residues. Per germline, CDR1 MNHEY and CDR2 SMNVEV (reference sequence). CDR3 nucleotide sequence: TGTGCCAGCACCCGCAAGGCTACGGGAGCGGCCGGGGAGCTGTTTTTT. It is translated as CASTRKATGAAGELFF.

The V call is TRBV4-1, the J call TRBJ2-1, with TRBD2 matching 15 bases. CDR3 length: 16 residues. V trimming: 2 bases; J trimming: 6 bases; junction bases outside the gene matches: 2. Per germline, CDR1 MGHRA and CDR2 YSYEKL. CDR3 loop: CASSQSGLAGGNEQFF. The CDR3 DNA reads TGCGCCAGCAGCCAATCGGGACTAGCGGGAGGCAATGAGCAGTTCTTC.

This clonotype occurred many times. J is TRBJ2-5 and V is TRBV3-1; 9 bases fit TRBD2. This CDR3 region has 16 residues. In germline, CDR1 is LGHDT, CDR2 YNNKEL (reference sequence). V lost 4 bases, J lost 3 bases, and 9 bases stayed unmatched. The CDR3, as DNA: TGTGCCAGCAGCCGGGGGTCGGGACTAGCAGAAGAGACCCAGTACTTC. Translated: CASSRGSGLAEETQYF.